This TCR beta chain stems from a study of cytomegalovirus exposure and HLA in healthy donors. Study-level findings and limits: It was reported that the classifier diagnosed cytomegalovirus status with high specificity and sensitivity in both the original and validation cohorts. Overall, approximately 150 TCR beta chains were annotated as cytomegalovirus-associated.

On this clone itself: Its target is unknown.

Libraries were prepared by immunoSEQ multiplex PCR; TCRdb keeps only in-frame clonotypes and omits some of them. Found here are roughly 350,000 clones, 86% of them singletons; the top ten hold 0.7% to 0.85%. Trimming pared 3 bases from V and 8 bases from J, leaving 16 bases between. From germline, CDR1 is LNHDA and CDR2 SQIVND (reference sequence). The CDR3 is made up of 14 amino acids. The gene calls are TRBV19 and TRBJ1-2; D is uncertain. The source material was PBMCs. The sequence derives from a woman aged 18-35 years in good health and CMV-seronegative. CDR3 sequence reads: CASSMVFAESGYTF. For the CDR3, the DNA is TGTGCCAGTAGTATGGTTTTCGCGGAGTCGGGCTACACCTTC. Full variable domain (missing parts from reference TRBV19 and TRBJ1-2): DGGITQSPKYLFRKEGQNVTLSCEQNLNHDAMYWYRQDPGQGLRLIYYSQIVNDFQKGDIAEGYSVSREKKESFPLTVTSAQKNPTAFYLCASSMVFAESGYTFGSGTRLTVV.